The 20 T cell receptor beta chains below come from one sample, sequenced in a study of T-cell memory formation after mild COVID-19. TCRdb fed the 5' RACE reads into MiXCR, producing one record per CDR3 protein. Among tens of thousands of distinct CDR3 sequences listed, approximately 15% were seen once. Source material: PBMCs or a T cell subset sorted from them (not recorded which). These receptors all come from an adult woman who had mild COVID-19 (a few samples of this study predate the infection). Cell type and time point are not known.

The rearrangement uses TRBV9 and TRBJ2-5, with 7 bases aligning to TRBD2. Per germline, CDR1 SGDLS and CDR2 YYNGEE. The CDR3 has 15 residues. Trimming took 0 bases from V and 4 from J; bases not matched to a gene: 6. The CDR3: CASSVGSWEGETQYF. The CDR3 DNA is TGTGCCAGCAGCGTAGGGTCTTGGGAGGGAGAGACCCAGTACTTC.

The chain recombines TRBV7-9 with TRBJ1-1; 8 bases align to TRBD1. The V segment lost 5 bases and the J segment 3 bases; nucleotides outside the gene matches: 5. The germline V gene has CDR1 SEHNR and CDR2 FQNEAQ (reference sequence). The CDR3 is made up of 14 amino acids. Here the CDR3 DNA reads TGTGCCAGCAGCCCTAACAGGGGGGACACTGAAGCTTTCTTT. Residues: CASSPNRGDTEAFF.

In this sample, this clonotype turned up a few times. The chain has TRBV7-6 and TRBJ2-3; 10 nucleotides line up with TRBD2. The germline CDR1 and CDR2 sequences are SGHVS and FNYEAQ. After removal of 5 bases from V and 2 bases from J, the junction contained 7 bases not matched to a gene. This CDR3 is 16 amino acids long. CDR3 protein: CASSPRTSGNTDTQYF. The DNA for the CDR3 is TGTGCCAGCAGCCCTCGGACTAGCGGAAACACAGATACGCAGTATTTT.

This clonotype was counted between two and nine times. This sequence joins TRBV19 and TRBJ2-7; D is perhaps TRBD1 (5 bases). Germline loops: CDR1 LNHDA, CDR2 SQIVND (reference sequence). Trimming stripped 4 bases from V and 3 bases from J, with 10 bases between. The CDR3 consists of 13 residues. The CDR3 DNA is TGTGCCAGTAGTAGGACATGGGGCTACGAGCAGTACTTC. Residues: CASSRTWGYEQYF.

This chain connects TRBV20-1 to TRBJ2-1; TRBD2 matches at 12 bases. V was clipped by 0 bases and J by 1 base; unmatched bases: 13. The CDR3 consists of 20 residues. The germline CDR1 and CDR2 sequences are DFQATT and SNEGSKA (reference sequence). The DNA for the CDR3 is TGCAGTGCTAGAGATCTCGTTTTCGTCACTAGCGGGAGGTCCTACAATGAGCAGTTCTTC. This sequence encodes CSARDLVFVTSGRSYNEQFF.

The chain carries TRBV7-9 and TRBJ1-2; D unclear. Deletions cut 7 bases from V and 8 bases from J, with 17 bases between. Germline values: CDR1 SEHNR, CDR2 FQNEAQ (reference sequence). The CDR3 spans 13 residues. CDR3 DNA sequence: TGTGCCAGCACCATTTCTCGGCAGAACGGCTACACCTTC. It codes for CASTISRQNGYTF.

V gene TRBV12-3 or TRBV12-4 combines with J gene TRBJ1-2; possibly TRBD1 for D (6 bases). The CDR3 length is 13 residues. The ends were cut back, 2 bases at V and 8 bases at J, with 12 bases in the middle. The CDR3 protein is CASSLSRGGGYTF. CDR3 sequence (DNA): TGTGCCAGCAGTTTAAGCAGGGGTGGAGGCTACACCTTC.

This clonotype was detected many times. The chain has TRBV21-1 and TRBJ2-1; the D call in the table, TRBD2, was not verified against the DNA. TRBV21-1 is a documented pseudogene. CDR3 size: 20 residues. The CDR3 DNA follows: TGTGCCAGCAGCAAAGAAGGGACTAGCGGTGGGGATAGCTCCTACAATGAGCAGTTCTTC. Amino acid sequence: CASSKEGTSGGDSSYNEQFF.

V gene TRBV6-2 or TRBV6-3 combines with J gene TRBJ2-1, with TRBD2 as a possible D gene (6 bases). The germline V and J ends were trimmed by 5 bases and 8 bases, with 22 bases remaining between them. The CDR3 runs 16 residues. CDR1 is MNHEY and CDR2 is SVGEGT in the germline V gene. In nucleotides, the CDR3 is TGTGCCAGCAGTCGTGGGACTTACACCTCGGGTGATGAGCAGTTCTTC. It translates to CASSRGTYTSGDEQFF.

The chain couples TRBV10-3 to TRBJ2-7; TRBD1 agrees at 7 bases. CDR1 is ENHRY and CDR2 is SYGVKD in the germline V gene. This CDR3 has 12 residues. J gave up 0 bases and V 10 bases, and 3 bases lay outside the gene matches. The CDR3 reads CATQGSSYEQYF. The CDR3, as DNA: TGTGCCACACAGGGGTCCTCCTACGAGCAGTACTTC.

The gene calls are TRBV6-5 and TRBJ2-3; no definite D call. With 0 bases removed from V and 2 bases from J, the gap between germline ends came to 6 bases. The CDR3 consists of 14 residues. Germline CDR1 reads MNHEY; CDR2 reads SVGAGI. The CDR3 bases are TGTGCCAGCAGTTACTCCGCCCCCACAGATACGCAGTATTTT. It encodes CASSYSAPTDTQYF.

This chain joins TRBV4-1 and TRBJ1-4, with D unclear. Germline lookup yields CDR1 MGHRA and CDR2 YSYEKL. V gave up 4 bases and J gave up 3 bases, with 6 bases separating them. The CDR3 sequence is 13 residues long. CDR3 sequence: CASSRPANEKLFF. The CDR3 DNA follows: TGCGCCAGCAGCCGCCCGGCTAATGAAAAACTGTTTTTT.

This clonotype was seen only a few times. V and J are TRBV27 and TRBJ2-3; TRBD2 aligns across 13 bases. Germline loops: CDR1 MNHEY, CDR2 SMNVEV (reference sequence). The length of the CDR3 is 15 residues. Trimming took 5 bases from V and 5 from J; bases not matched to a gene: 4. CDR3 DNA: TGTGCCAGCAGTCTTGGACTAGCGGGAGAAGATACGCAGTATTTT. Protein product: CASSLGLAGEDTQYF.

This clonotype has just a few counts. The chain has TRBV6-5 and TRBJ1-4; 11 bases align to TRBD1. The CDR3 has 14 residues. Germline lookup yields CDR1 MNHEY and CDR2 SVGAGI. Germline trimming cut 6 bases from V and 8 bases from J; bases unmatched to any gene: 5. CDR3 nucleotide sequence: TGTGCCAGCAGCCTGGGACAGGGGGTGGAAAAACTGTTTTTT. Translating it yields CASSLGQGVEKLFF.

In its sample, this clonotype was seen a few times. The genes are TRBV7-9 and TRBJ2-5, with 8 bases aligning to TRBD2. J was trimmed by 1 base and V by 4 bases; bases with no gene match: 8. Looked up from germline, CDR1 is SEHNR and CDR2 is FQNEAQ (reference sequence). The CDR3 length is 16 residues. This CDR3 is CASSSPGGDAQETQYF. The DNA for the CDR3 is TGTGCCAGCAGCTCACCGGGGGGGGACGCCCAAGAGACCCAGTACTTC.

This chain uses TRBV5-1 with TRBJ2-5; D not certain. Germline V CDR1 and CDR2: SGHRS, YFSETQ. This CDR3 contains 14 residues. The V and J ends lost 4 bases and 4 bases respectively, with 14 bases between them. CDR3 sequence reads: CASSPVGSPETQYF. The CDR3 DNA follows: TGCGCCAGCAGCCCTGTCGGCAGCCCAGAGACCCAGTACTTC.

In nucleotides, the CDR3 is TGTGCCAGCAGCCTACGACCAATGAACACTGAAGCTTTCTTT. The encoded protein is CASSLRPMNTEAFF. This chain uses TRBV5-4 with TRBJ1-1; D not resolved. Germline values: CDR1 SGHNT, CDR2 YYREEE (reference sequence). The CDR3 has 14 amino acids. Trimming shortened V by 4 bases and J by 0 bases, and 10 bases separated the two germline ends.

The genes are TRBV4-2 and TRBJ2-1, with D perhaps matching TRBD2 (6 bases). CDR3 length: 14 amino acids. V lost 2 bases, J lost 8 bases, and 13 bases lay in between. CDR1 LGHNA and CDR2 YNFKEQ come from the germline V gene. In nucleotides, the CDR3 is TGTGCCAGCAGCCAACCCCTAGCGTACCATGAGCAGTTCTTC. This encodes CASSQPLAYHEQFF.

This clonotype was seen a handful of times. CDR3 nucleotide sequence: TGCAGTGTCAAAGATGGGGGGACCCCAGATACGCAGTATTTT. Its translation is CSVKDGGTPDTQYF. The V call is TRBV20-1, the J call TRBJ2-3, with a weak D call TRBD2 (6 bases). The germline V gene encodes CDR1 DFQATT and CDR2 SNEGSKA (reference sequence). Between the trimmed V and J ends, which lost 7 bases and 4 bases, there was a span of 18 bases. This CDR3 region has 14 residues.

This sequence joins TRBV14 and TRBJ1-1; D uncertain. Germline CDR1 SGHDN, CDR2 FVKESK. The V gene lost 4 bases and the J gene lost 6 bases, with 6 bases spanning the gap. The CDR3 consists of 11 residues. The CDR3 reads CASSPMSEAFF. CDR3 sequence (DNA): TGTGCCAGCAGCCCTATGTCTGAAGCTTTCTTT.